The entry below gives a single TCR beta chain sequence along with its context. The method was immunoSEQ multiplex PCR; TCRdb's version includes in-frame clones alone and lacks a portion of them. The repertoire holds more than 55,000 clones, with about 89% as singletons. The CDR3 runs 15 residues. From germline, CDR1 is MNHNY and CDR2 SVGAGI (reference sequence). Trimming stripped 6 bases from V and 2 bases from J, with 11 bases between. The data stem from a study of OX40 agonist ivuxolimab in advanced cancers. The sequenced sample was CD4+ or CD8+ T cells sorted from blood, obtained in a trial of the OX40 agonist ivuxolimab. The origin of this receptor is an adult with an advanced solid tumor such as melanoma, head and neck, liver or kidney cancer. This chain connects TRBV6-6 to TRBJ2-6; TRBD1 or TRBD2 may be the D gene (5 bases each). The CDR3 loop is CASSFQGAGANVLTF. The CDR3 nucleotides are TGTGCCAGCAGCTTCCAGGGAGCTGGGGCCAACGTCCTGACTTTC.